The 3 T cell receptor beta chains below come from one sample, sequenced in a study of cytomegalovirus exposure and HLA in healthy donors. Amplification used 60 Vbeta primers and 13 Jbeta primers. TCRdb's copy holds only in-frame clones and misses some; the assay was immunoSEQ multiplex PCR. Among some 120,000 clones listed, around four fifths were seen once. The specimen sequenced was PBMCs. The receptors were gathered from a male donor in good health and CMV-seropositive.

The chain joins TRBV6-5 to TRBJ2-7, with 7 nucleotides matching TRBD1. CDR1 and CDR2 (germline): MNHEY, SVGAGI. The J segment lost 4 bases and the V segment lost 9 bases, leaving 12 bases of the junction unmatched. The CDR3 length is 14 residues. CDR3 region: CASYDRELTYEQYF. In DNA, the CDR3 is TGTGCCAGTTACGACAGGGAGCTTACGTACGAGCAGTACTTC.

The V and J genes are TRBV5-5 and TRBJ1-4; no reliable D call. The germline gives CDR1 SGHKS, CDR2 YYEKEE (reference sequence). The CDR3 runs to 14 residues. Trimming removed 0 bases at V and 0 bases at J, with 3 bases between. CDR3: CASSLVATNEKLFF. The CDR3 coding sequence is TGTGCCAGCAGCTTGGTCGCAACTAATGAAAAACTGTTTTTT.

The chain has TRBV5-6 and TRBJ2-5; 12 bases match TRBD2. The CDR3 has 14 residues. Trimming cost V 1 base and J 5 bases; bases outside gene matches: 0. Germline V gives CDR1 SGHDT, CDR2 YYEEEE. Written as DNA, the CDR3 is TGTGCCAGCAGCTTGCTAGCGGGAGGGGAGACCCAGTACTTC. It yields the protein CASSLLAGGETQYF.